This T cell receptor beta chain was sequenced for a study of untreated major depressive disorder. Study results and limitations: TRBV05-01 (Vbeta 5.1) usage was higher in CD4+ T cells of depressed patients than controls. Private clones made up every subject's top five TRBV05-01 clones.

A remark on this clone: As yet, its antigen is unknown.

TCRdb keeps only in-frame clones here, not all; method: immunoSEQ multiplex PCR. The repertoire holds just over 20,000 clones, about 90% seen once, with 5.1% in the top ten. Trimming shortened V by 3 bases and J by 11 bases, and 16 bases separated the two germline ends. This CDR3 contains 13 residues. Germline CDR1 reads LNHDA; CDR2 reads SQIVND (reference sequence). The sequence came from a woman in her thirties in good health. The chain joins TRBV19 to TRBJ1-1; maybe TRBD1 (6 bases). Sequenced sample: CD4+ T cells from PBMCs. The CDR3 spells CASSIPDSLWAFF. In nucleotides, the CDR3 is TGTGCCAGTAGTATCCCGGACAGCTTATGGGCTTTCTTT.